Following are 12 T cell receptor beta chains from one sample sequenced in a study of technical replicates of blood from a few donors. The method was immunoSEQ multiplex PCR; TCRdb's version includes in-frame clones alone and lacks a portion of them. The sample yields roughly 62,000 clones, 91% seen once. What was sequenced was PBMCs. The receptors were sampled from a human donor in good health. Some clones in this sample may be carry-over from other donors' samples.

The V call is TRBV7-2, the J call TRBJ1-5; D is undetermined. The CDR3 runs 13 residues. The germline V and J ends were trimmed by 6 bases and 7 bases, with 13 bases remaining between them. The germline V gene has CDR1 SGHTA and CDR2 FQGNSA. The CDR3 region has the DNA TGTGCCAGCAGTAAAGAGGTTGGGCAGCCCCAGCATTTT. Translated, it gives CASSKEVGQPQHF.

This clone was found a few times. This chain links TRBV4-3 with TRBJ2-3, with D perhaps matching TRBD2 (5 bases). The CDR3 is made up of 15 amino acids. The V end lost 4 bases, the J end lost 0 bases, and 11 bases lay between the germline ends. Looked up from germline, CDR1 is LGHNA and CDR2 is YSLEER. Here the CDR3 reads CASSRVALSTDTQYF. The CDR3 region has the DNA TGCGCCAGCAGCCGGGTAGCGCTAAGCACAGATACGCAGTATTTT.

The chain uses TRBV7-2 and TRBJ2-7; 7 bases align to TRBD1. Trimming took 6 bases from V and 4 from J; bases not matched to a gene: 9. The CDR3 has 14 amino acids. Germline V lookup: CDR1 SGHTA, CDR2 FQGNSA. The CDR3 loop reads CASRFQQGRYEQYF. The CDR3 DNA reads TGTGCCAGCAGGTTCCAACAGGGGAGATACGAGCAGTACTTC.

The chain has TRBV4-1 and TRBJ1-5; 9 positions match TRBD1. V lost 0 bases, J lost 4 bases, and 4 bases stayed unmatched. Germline V gene sequence: CDR1 MGHRA, CDR2 YSYEKL. This CDR3 contains 16 residues. The CDR3 reads CASSQDLGTGNQPQHF. The CDR3, as DNA: TGCGCCAGCAGCCAAGATTTGGGGACAGGGAATCAGCCCCAGCATTTT.

About this clone itself: The junction departs from the called germline gene at one end, perhaps through a read error. The chain recombines TRBV25-1 with TRBJ2-3; 9 bases match TRBD2. Germline V gene sequence: CDR1 MGHDK, CDR2 SYGVNS. The CDR3 is 17 amino acids. The CDR3 region has the DNA TGTGCCAGCAGTCCCGGGACTAGCAGCCTCCTCACAGATACACAGTATTTT. Protein product: CASSPGTSSLLTDTQYF.

This chain joins TRBV4-2 and TRBJ2-7; tentative D call: TRBD2 (6 bases). Germline V gene sequence: CDR1 LGHNA, CDR2 YNFKEQ. This CDR3 region has 15 residues. Trimming stripped 8 bases from V and 3 bases from J, with 20 bases between. The CDR3 nucleotides are TGTGCCAGCTCCTACGCGGCTAGCGATGACTACGAGCAGTACTTC. It codes for CASSYAASDDYEQYF.

Concerning this clone: Other DNA sequences of this sample code for an identical CDR3. The chain couples TRBV2 to TRBJ2-3; D might be TRBD2 (6 bases). The CDR3 covers 14 residues. V dropped 3 bases and J dropped 1 base, with 8 bases sitting between them. Germline V CDR1 and CDR2: SNHLY, FYNNEI. The CDR3 DNA is TGTGCCAGCAGTGATGGAGGGGGCACAGATACGCAGTATTTT. Translating gives CASSDGGGTDTQYF.

The chain carries TRBV4-3 and TRBJ1-2; TRBD1 aligns across 10 bases. CDR1 and CDR2 (germline): LGHNA, YSLEER. Unmatched junction bases numbered 2, after V lost 2 bases and J lost 5 bases. The CDR3 extends over 14 amino acids. The CDR3 DNA reads TGCGCCAGCAGCCAACGGACAGGGGGATATGGCTACACCTTC. Its translation is CASSQRTGGYGYTF.

A few counts support this clone. The V gene is TRBV4-2, the J gene TRBJ1-4; 10 bases match TRBD1. Germline V CDR1 and CDR2: LGHNA, YNFKEQ. V shed 4 bases, J shed 5 bases, and the junction held 7 bases outside the gene matches. The CDR3 is 16 amino acids. CDR3 in amino acids: CASSPYLGQGNEKLFF. Here the CDR3 DNA reads TGTGCCAGCAGCCCATACCTGGGACAGGGGAATGAAAAACTGTTTTTT.

This chain connects TRBV6-4 to TRBJ1-6, with 8 bases aligning to TRBD1. The CDR3 consists of 15 residues. The V and J ends lost 1 base and 9 bases, in that order; junction bases with no gene match: 5. Germline V lookup: CDR1 MRHNA, CDR2 SNTAGT. CDR3 sequence: CASSDLGTGRSPLHF. The CDR3, as DNA: TGTGCCAGCAGTGACTTGGGGACAGGTCGTTCACCCCTCCACTTT.

In its sample, this clone was seen once. This sequence joins TRBV5-6 and TRBJ2-7; D might be TRBD2 (5 bases). Germline values: CDR1 SGHDT, CDR2 YYEEEE. V dropped 0 bases and J dropped 2 bases, with 9 bases sitting between them. CDR3 length: 14 residues. The chain's CDR3 is CASSLGLPTYEQYF. CDR3 nucleotides: TGTGCCAGCAGCTTGGGACTACCTACCTACGAGCAGTACTTC.

The rearrangement uses TRBV9 and TRBJ2-5, with D possibly TRBD1 on 6 matching bases. CDR1 is SGDLS, CDR2 YYNGEE, per germline. V was shortened by 0 bases and J by 6 bases, with 15 bases between the two germline ends. The CDR3 consists of 15 residues. The CDR3 sequence: CASSVDPTRGKTQYF. The CDR3 nucleotides read TGTGCCAGCAGCGTAGACCCAACTAGGGGGAAGACCCAGTACTTC.